One sample yielded the 3 T cell receptor beta chains listed below, sequenced in a study of T cells in pancreatic ductal adenocarcinoma (dated by TCRdb to 2017 to 2019). The pancreatic ductal adenocarcinoma patients who were selected had gone through surgery without receiving any neoadjuvant therapy. The library relied on the immunoSEQ multiplex PCR assay. Sourced from immuneACCESS, this table was stored by TCRdb with only in-frame sequences that have V and J called. A share of the clones is absent; for the studies checked, an unresolved V gene accounts for under half, and the remainder has no known explanation. Counted in this sample were tens of thousands of clones; about 92% of them appeared once. Roughly 2% of the sample is held by the ten biggest clonotypes. The material sequenced was PBMCs. These receptors originate from a human donor with pancreatic ductal adenocarcinoma.

CDR3 DNA sequence: TGTGCCAGTGCAACTAATGAAAAACTGTTTTTT. It is translated as CASATNEKLFF. This chain joins TRBV6-4 and TRBJ1-4; no clear D gene. Deletions cut 9 bases from V and 0 bases from J, with 2 bases between. The CDR3 covers 11 residues. CDR1 is MRHNA and CDR2 is SNTAGT in the germline V gene.

This clone was counted a single time. The chain couples TRBV7-9 to TRBJ1-4; 8 nucleotides align to TRBD1. Germline values: CDR1 SEHNR, CDR2 FQNEAQ (reference sequence). The length of the CDR3 is 14 residues. J gave up 7 bases and V 5 bases, and 6 bases lay outside the gene matches. CDR3 nucleotides: TGTGCCAGCAGCAGACAGGGGCGCGTTGAAAAACTGTTTTTT. Translating it yields CASSRQGRVEKLFF.

This chain joins TRBV2 and TRBJ1-2, with TRBD1 matching 8 bases. Germline CDR1 is SNHLY and CDR2 is FYNNEI. This CDR3 comprises 17 residues. The junction had 17 bases not matched to a gene; V was cut back by 4 bases and J by 7 bases. CDR3 residues: CASSGAGWGQAGPGYTF. The CDR3 nucleotides are TGTGCCAGCAGTGGCGCCGGTTGGGGACAGGCCGGCCCTGGCTACACCTTC. Full variable domain (missing parts from reference TRBV2 and TRBJ1-2): EPEVTQTPSHQVTQMGQEVILRCVPISNHLYFYWYRQILGQKVEFLVSFYNNEISEKSEIFDDQFSVERPDGSNFTLKIRSTKLEDSAMYFCASSGAGWGQAGPGYTFGSGTRLTVV.